In this sample, the clone carrying this T cell receptor beta chain turned up once. Its target is unknown. The sample originates from a study of yellow fever vaccine responses in identical twins. TCRdb called the RT-PCR reads again in MiXCR, with one record for every CDR3 protein. The sample carries under 30,000 distinct CDR3 sequences, under 80% recorded once. Study results and limitations: Twins' T cell vaccine responses reportedly looked partly convergent, partly personalized.

The CDR3 loop spans 15 amino acids. Germline V gives CDR1 KGHDR, CDR2 SFDVKD. The ends lost 6 bases at V and 7 bases at J; junction bases unmatched: 11. The sample consisted of T cells from blood (PBMCs), unsorted or a sorted subset (not recorded which), taken before or after yellow fever vaccination (not recorded which). The receptor's source is a woman under 30 who received the yellow fever vaccine. The chain links TRBV24-1 to TRBJ1-2, with TRBD1 identical over 9 bases. The CDR3 spells CATSRTGGGIGGYTF. The DNA for the CDR3 is TGTGCCACCAGTCGAACAGGGGGCGGAATCGGTGGCTACACCTTC.